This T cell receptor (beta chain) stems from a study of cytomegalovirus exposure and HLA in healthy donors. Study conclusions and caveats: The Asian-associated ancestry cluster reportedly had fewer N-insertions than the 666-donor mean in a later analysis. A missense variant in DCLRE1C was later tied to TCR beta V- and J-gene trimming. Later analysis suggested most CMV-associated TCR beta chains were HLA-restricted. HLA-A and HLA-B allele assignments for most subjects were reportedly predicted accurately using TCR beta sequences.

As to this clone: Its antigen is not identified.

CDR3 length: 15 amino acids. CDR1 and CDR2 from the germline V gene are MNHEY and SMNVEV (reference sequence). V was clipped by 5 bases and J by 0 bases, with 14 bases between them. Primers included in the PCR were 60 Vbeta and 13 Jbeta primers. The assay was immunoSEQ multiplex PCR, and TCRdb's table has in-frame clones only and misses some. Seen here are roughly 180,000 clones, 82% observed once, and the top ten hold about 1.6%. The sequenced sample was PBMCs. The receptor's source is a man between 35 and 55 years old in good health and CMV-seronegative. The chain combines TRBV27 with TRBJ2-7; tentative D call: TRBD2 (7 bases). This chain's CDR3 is CASSPRGGFSYEQYF. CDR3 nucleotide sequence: TGTGCCAGCAGTCCCAGGGGAGGGTTCTCCTACGAGCAGTACTTC.